The 28 T cell receptor beta chains below were found in one sample sequenced in a study of Ad26.COV2.S vaccination and SARS-CoV-2 variants. The treatment was: 15 to 20 received Ad26.COV2.S at low or high dose, single or two shots; roughly five received placebo; per-sample allocation not given. Sample collection was performed on day 63 after the first vaccine or placebo injection. TCRdb keeps only in-frame clones here, not all; method: immunoSEQ multiplex PCR. Here the sample spans around 300,000 clones, about 85% being singletons. The specimen comprised peripheral blood, sampled in a trial of Ad26.COV2.S vaccine versus placebo. The receptors derive from a person aged 18-65 years who received the Ad26.COV2.S COVID-19 vaccine or a placebo.

V usage is TRBV7-2 and J usage is TRBJ1-2, with a tentative D call TRBD1 (5 bases). Trimming pared 5 bases from V and 6 bases from J, leaving 19 bases between. CDR3 length: 15 amino acids. Germline assignment: CDR1 SGHTA and CDR2 FQGNSA. CDR3: CASSHPSPGTNGYTF. The CDR3 bases are TGTGCCAGCAGCCATCCCTCGCCGGGGACCAATGGCTACACCTTC.

This clone is a singleton in its sample. This sequence joins TRBV7-8 and TRBJ1-1; D gene unclear. The germline V gene encodes CDR1 SGHVS and CDR2 FQNEAQ. V was cut by 3 bases and J by 1 base, with 9 bases left in between. CDR3 length: 14 residues. Here the CDR3 reads CASSFLDQNTEAFF. CDR3 coding DNA: TGTGCCAGCAGCTTTTTGGATCAGAACACTGAAGCTTTCTTT.

The chain has TRBV5-6 and TRBJ1-2; D may be TRBD1 (6 bases). The germline CDR1 and CDR2 sequences are SGHDT and YYEEEE. This CDR3 contains 13 residues. Trimming took off 4 bases at V and 4 bases at J, with 11 bases between the two ends. The DNA of the CDR3 is TGTGCCAGCAGCAATCCAGGGGCCTATGGCTACACCTTC. This sequence encodes CASSNPGAYGYTF. Full variable domain (outside the CDR3, taken from reference TRBV5-6 and TRBJ1-2): DAGVTQSPTHLIKTRGQQVTLRCSPKSGHDTVSWYQQALGQGPQFIFQYYEEEERQRGNFPDRFSGHQFPNYSSELNVNALLLGDSALYLCASSNPGAYGYTFGSGTRLTVV.

J is TRBJ2-1 and V is TRBV11-2, with D perhaps assigned TRBD1 or TRBD2 (5 bases each). V was trimmed by 3 bases and J by 9 bases, leaving 15 bases between them. The length of the CDR3 is 14 residues. Germline V gives CDR1 SGHAT, CDR2 FQNNGV. As DNA, the CDR3 is TGTGCCAGCAGCTTTTCCCAAGCAGGGAGTGAGCAGTTCTTC. Amino acid sequence: CASSFSQAGSEQFF. The full variable domain, completed using reference TRBV11-2 and TRBJ2-1, is EAGVAQSPRYKIIEKRQSVAFWCNPISGHATLYWYQQILGQGPKLLIQFQNNGVVDDSQLPKDRFSAERLKGVDSTLKIQPAKLEDSAVYLCASSFSQAGSEQFFGPGTRLTVL.

The chain employs TRBV4-3 and TRBJ2-1; 11 bases fit TRBD2. The germline V gene has CDR1 LGHNA and CDR2 YSLEER. CDR3 size: 21 residues. Trimming cost V 1 base and J 0 bases; bases outside gene matches: 14. CDR3 coding DNA: TGCGCCAGCAGCCAAGTTTACCAGACTAGCGGGGTGTTTCACTCCTACAATGAGCAGTTCTTC. Its translation is CASSQVYQTSGVFHSYNEQFF.

This chain connects TRBV5-4 to TRBJ1-2; 8 bases match TRBD1. Germline loops: CDR1 SGHNT, CDR2 YYREEE (reference sequence). V was pared by 5 bases and J by 2 bases, with 5 bases of the junction left unmatched. The length of the CDR3 is 14 residues. The CDR3 region is CASRRQGINYGYTF. As DNA, the CDR3 is TGTGCCAGCAGGCGACAGGGGATAAACTATGGCTACACCTTC.

This clone appeared once. The V and J genes are TRBV9 and TRBJ2-1; unclear D gene. This CDR3 spans 12 amino acids. The germline V gene encodes CDR1 SGDLS and CDR2 YYNGEE. The ends were cut back, 0 bases at V and 10 bases at J, with 8 bases in the middle. The CDR3 loop is CASSVVAEEQFF. CDR3 DNA sequence: TGTGCCAGCAGCGTAGTGGCGGAAGAGCAGTTCTTC. Variable domain in full (rest from reference TRBV9 and TRBJ2-1): DSGVTQTPKHLITATGQRVTLRCSPRSGDLSVYWYQQSLDQGLQFLIQYYNGEERAKGNILERFSAQQFPDLHSELNLSSLELGDSALYFCASSVVAEEQFFGPGTRLTVL.

The chain recombines TRBV7-3 with TRBJ2-1; 8 bases line up with TRBD1. This CDR3 is built from 16 residues. CDR1 and CDR2 (germline): SGHTA, FQGTGA. With V trimmed by 5 bases and J by 6 bases, 12 bases remained unmatched. CDR3 amino acids: CASSPLTGAPLNEQFF. CDR3 in DNA: TGTGCCAGCAGCCCACTGACAGGGGCCCCTCTCAATGAGCAGTTCTTC.

This clone was observed once. This rearrangement joins TRBV28 to TRBJ2-2; no clear D gene. CDR3 length: 12 residues. The germline CDR1 and CDR2 sequences are MDHEN and SYDVKM. V gave up 4 bases and J gave up 5 bases, with 5 bases separating them. CDR3 nucleotides: TGTGCCAGCAGTTCAATTACCGGGGAGCTGTTTTTT. This encodes CASSSITGELFF.

Written as DNA, the CDR3 is TGTGCCAGCAGCGTCCCATGGGATGGACAGGGCTTCTACAATGAGCAGTTCTTC. The encoded protein is CASSVPWDGQGFYNEQFF. The chain combines TRBV7-9 with TRBJ2-1; 8 bases agree with TRBD1. CDR1 is SEHNR, CDR2 FQNEAQ, per germline (reference sequence). The V and J ends lost 5 bases and 3 bases, in that order; junction bases with no gene match: 15. CDR3 length: 18 residues.

Remarks on this clone: The same CDR3 is also encoded by other DNA sequences in this sample. CDR3 sequence (DNA): TGTGCCAGCAGCTTGCGGGGTAATGAAGCTTTCTTT. The encoded protein is CASSLRGNEAFF. This rearrangement joins TRBV5-6 to TRBJ1-1; D is uncertain. Germline V gene data show CDR1 as SGHDT and CDR2 as YYEEEE. Trimming cost V 1 base and J 7 bases, with 8 bases left between them. This CDR3 contains 12 residues.

The chain uses TRBV19 and TRBJ2-7; D tentatively fits TRBD1 or TRBD2 (6 bases each). The CDR3 runs 15 residues. Per the germline V gene, CDR1 is LNHDA and CDR2 is SQIVND (reference sequence). V dropped 5 bases and J dropped 0 bases, with 14 bases sitting between them. Here the CDR3 reads CASSPTQGLSYEQYF. The DNA for the CDR3 is TGTGCCAGTAGTCCGACACAGGGACTCTCCTACGAGCAGTACTTC.

The chain carries TRBV27 and TRBJ2-5; 7 nucleotides match TRBD1. Germline values: CDR1 MNHEY, CDR2 SMNVEV (reference sequence). The junction had 16 bases not matched to a gene; V was cut back by 5 bases and J by 7 bases. The CDR3 runs 16 residues. The CDR3 spells CASSPTLGQLSWTQYF. DNA of the CDR3: TGTGCCAGCAGTCCAACCTTGGGACAGCTTAGTTGGACCCAGTACTTC.

V gene TRBV7-2 combines with J gene TRBJ1-1; D is unresolved. The germline V gene has CDR1 SGHTA and CDR2 FQGNSA. With 7 bases removed from V and 1 base from J, the gap between germline ends came to 16 bases. The CDR3 covers 15 residues. CDR3 DNA sequence: TGTGCCAGCACCATCCGGGTTTCGGAGAACACTGAAGCTTTCTTT. Translated, it gives CASTIRVSENTEAFF.

The rearrangement uses TRBV9 and TRBJ1-1; no reliable D call. In germline, CDR1 is SGDLS, CDR2 YYNGEE. The CDR3 runs to 13 residues. V was clipped by 0 bases and J by 8 bases, with 11 bases between them. The CDR3: CASSVEVQSEAFF. The CDR3 DNA follows: TGTGCCAGCAGCGTAGAAGTCCAGTCAGAAGCTTTCTTT.

The chain recombines TRBV18 with TRBJ1-4; D is undetermined. V was trimmed by 1 base and J by 3 bases, leaving 6 bases between them. This CDR3 has 14 amino acids. CDR1 and CDR2 from the germline V gene are KGHSH and LQKENI. CDR3 sequence: CASSPQTANEKLFF. CDR3 nucleotide sequence: TGTGCCAGCTCACCACAGACGGCTAATGAAAAACTGTTTTTT.

V and J are TRBV18 and TRBJ1-6, with D tentatively TRBD1 (5 bases). Trimming stripped 4 bases from V and 6 bases from J, with 10 bases between. From germline, CDR1 is KGHSH and CDR2 LQKENI. The CDR3 extends over 14 amino acids. This CDR3 reads CASSRTRVNSPLHF. CDR3 coding DNA: TGTGCCAGCTCACGCACCAGGGTTAATTCACCCCTCCACTTT. Filled out from reference TRBV18 and TRBJ1-6, the complete variable domain reads NAGVMQNPRHLVRRRGQEARLRCSPMKGHSHVYWYRQLPEEGLKFMVYLQKENIIDESGMPKERFSAEFPKEGPSILRIQQVVRGDSAAYFCASSRTRVNSPLHFGNGTRLTVT.

The rearrangement links TRBV6-2 or TRBV6-3 to TRBJ2-7; D not resolved. This CDR3 is 15 amino acids long. V was cut by 1 base and J by 2 bases, with 12 bases left in between. CDR1 and CDR2 from the germline V gene are MNHEY and SVGEGT. DNA for the CDR3: TGTGCCAGCAGTTACTTCCTCGACAACACCTACGAGCAGTACTTC. Translated, it gives CASSYFLDNTYEQYF.

The gene calls are TRBV4-3 and TRBJ1-2, with a tentative D call TRBD1 (5 bases). Germline assignment: CDR1 LGHNA and CDR2 YSLEER. Between the trimmed V and J ends, which lost 1 base and 2 bases, there was a span of 11 bases. CDR3 size: 15 residues. As DNA, the CDR3 is TGCGCCAGCAGCCAAGCTTTCAGGGAAAACTATGGCTACACCTTC. It encodes CASSQAFRENYGYTF.

The chain is built from TRBV3-1 (or the pseudogene TRBV3-2) and TRBJ2-2, with D unclear. CDR1 is LGHDT, CDR2 YNNKEL, per germline (reference sequence). The CDR3 runs to 14 residues. The V gene lost 0 bases and the J gene lost 6 bases, with 8 bases spanning the gap. Here the CDR3 DNA reads TGTGCCAGCAGCCAAGACAGGTCGGCCGGGGAGCTGTTTTTT. Translating it yields CASSQDRSAGELFF.

The genes are TRBV9 and TRBJ1-1; a weak D match, TRBD1 (6 bases). Germline V lookup: CDR1 SGDLS, CDR2 YYNGEE. This CDR3 has 16 residues. Trimming removed 0 bases from V and 2 bases from J, with 14 bases in between. The CDR3 is CASSVEAGVGNTEAFF. The CDR3 DNA reads as TGTGCCAGCAGCGTAGAAGCAGGGGTAGGAAACACTGAAGCTTTCTTT.

J is TRBJ1-6 and V is TRBV7-2; the D is unclear. The V gene's germline CDR1 is SGHTA and CDR2 FQGNSA. This CDR3 region has 14 residues. Trimming left V 5 bases short and J 7 bases short, with 12 bases between. DNA of the CDR3: TGTGCCAGCAGCCCAGCCGCTATCAATTCACCCCTCCACTTT. Its translation is CASSPAAINSPLHF. Variable domain in full (rest from reference TRBV7-2 and TRBJ1-6): GAGVSQSPSNKVTEKGKDVELRCDPISGHTALYWYRQSLGQGLEFLIYFQGNSAPDKSGLPSDRFSAERTGGSVSTLTIQRTQQEDSAVYLCASSPAAINSPLHFGNGTRLTVT.

The J gene is TRBJ2-3, the V gene TRBV25-1; the D gene could be TRBD1 or TRBD2 (6 bases each). V dropped 4 bases and J dropped 3 bases, with 17 bases sitting between them. CDR3 length: 16 residues. Germline lookup yields CDR1 MGHDK and CDR2 SYGVNS. CDR3 amino acids: CASSGVVGGPTDTQYF. DNA of the CDR3: TGTGCCAGCAGTGGTGTGGTAGGGGGGCCAACAGATACGCAGTATTTT.

The gene calls are TRBV13 and TRBJ1-5; no definite D call. CDR1 PRHDT and CDR2 FYEKMQ come from the germline V gene (reference sequence). The CDR3 contains 14 residues. The germline V and J ends were trimmed by 2 bases and 0 bases, with 5 bases remaining between them. The CDR3 here is CASSLQSSNQPQHF. The CDR3 bases are TGTGCCAGCAGCTTACAAAGTAGCAATCAGCCCCAGCATTTT.

The chain recombines TRBV24-1 with TRBJ2-5, with D possibly matching TRBD2 (5 bases). From germline, CDR1 is KGHDR and CDR2 SFDVKD. The CDR3 totals 13 residues. The germline V and J ends were trimmed by 7 bases and 3 bases, with 11 bases remaining between them. The CDR3 protein is CATSKWGEETQYF. The DNA for the CDR3 is TGTGCCACCAGCAAATGGGGAGAAGAGACCCAGTACTTC.

The chain uses TRBV4-3 and TRBJ2-5; D is uncertain. This CDR3 has 13 residues. V lost 0 bases to trimming and J lost 5 bases, with 7 bases between them. CDR1 is LGHNA, CDR2 YSLEER, per germline. The CDR3 protein is CASSQDFWETQYF. The DNA for the CDR3 is TGCGCCAGCAGCCAAGATTTCTGGGAGACCCAGTACTTC.

The chain carries TRBV9 and TRBJ1-1; D is uncertain. V was trimmed by 0 bases and J by 5 bases, leaving 14 bases between them. This CDR3 is built from 15 residues. Germline V gene data show CDR1 as SGDLS and CDR2 as YYNGEE. The DNA of the CDR3 is TGTGCCAGCAGCGTAGGTCACAGTTCAAAGACTGAAGCTTTCTTT. It encodes CASSVGHSSKTEAFF.

J is TRBJ1-2 and V is TRBV28; D unclear. The CDR3 runs 12 residues. Germline V gene lookup returns CDR1 MDHEN and CDR2 SYDVKM. Between the trimmed V and J ends, which lost 6 bases and 4 bases, there was a span of 9 bases. In DNA, the CDR3 is TGTGCCAGCAGCCCAAACAGCTATGGCTACACCTTC. Amino acid sequence: CASSPNSYGYTF.